This entry is about one T cell receptor (beta chain). What it recognizes is unknown. 5'RACE with constant-segment primers built TCRalpha and TCRbeta cDNA libraries with UMIs. TCRdb reanalysed the 5' RACE reads using MiXCR and keeps one entry per CDR3 protein. Of 130,000 to 150,000 distinct CDR3 sequences in the sample, about 6.1% were seen once. This entry comes from a study of T-cell memory formation after mild COVID-19. Study at large: TCR clusters were largely donor specific.

Study-wide points: Balance between CD4 and CD8 was seen in clones contracting day 15 to 85, and a CD4+ lean was seen in later expanders.

The CDR3 is made up of 16 amino acids. Trimming took off 5 bases at V and 4 bases at J, with 22 bases between the two ends. Germline V gene data show CDR1 as DFQATT and CDR2 as SNEGSKA (reference sequence). This TCR was recovered from an adult woman who had mild COVID-19 (a few samples of this study predate the infection). Cell type and time point are not known. The V gene is TRBV20-1, the J gene TRBJ2-3; D possibly matches TRBD1 or TRBD2 (5 bases each). The material sequenced was PBMCs or a T cell subset sorted from them (not recorded which). DNA for the CDR3: TGCAGTGCTGCCGCCGGGACCCCAGGCAGCGCAGATACGCAGTATTTT. It translates to CSAAAGTPGSADTQYF.